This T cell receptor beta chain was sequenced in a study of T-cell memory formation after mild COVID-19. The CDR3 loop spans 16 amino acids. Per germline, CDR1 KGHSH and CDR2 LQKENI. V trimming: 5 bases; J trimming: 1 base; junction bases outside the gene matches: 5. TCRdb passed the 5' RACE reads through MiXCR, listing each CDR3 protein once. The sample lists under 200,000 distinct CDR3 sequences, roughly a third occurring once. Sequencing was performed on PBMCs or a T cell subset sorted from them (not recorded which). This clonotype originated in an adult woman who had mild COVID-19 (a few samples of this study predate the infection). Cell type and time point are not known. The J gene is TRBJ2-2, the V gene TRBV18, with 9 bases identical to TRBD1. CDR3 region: CASSARTGENTGELFF. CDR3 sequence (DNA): TGTGCCAGCTCAGCGCGGACAGGGGAGAACACCGGGGAGCTGTTTTTT.